These T cell receptor beta chains were read from a single sample in a study of identical twins. From the 5' RACE reads, TCRdb called clonotypes with MiXCR, one entry per CDR3 protein. In the table there are 240,000 or so distinct CDR3 sequences, approximately 7% of which are singletons. This same sample was also part of a study on yellow fever vaccine responses in identical twins.

The specimen sequenced was memory (CD45RO+) T cells sorted from blood. Receptors were obtained from a woman aged 18-30 years in good health. Both conserved end residues are part of each CDR3. A D gene is named only where the DNA matches it firmly. A row's size may be missing; if present it is once, few, many or a size class.

v_call: TRBV14; j_call: TRBJ1-6; d_call: TRBD1; clone_size: NA; cdr3_aa: CASSPITGGSPLHF; cdr3_nt: TGTGCCAGCAGCCCCATAACAGGGGGATCACCCCTCCACTTT
v_call: TRBV20-1; j_call: TRBJ2-5; d_call: TRBD2; clone_size: few; cdr3_aa: CSASGTSASQETQYF; cdr3_nt: TGCAGTGCTAGCGGGACTAGCGCCTCACAAGAGACCCAGTACTTC
v_call: TRBV7-8; j_call: TRBJ2-1; d_call: TRBD2; clone_size: NA; cdr3_aa: CASSLGGAGVGHNEQFF; cdr3_nt: TGTGCCAGCAGCTTAGGAGGAGCGGGAGTGGGGCACAATGAGCAGTTCTTC
v_call: TRBV29-1; j_call: TRBJ2-2; d_call: TRBD2; clone_size: many; cdr3_aa: CSVEFLGGGSGELFF; cdr3_nt: TGCAGCGTTGAGTTTCTGGGCGGGGGTAGCGGGGAGCTGTTTTTT
v_call: TRBV4-1; j_call: TRBJ2-2; d_call: NA; clone_size: NA; cdr3_aa: CASSQVGLAWNDTGELVF; cdr3_nt: TGCGCCAGCAGCCAAGTGGGACTGGCGTGGAACGACACCGGGGAGCTGGTTTTT
v_call: TRBV2; j_call: TRBJ1-1; d_call: NA; clone_size: many; cdr3_aa: CASSELEGFAEAFF; cdr3_nt: TGTGCCAGCAGTGAGTTGGAGGGTTTCGCTGAAGCTTTCTTT
v_call: TRBV12-3/TRBV12-4; j_call: TRBJ1-5; d_call: NA; clone_size: NA; cdr3_aa: CASSLGFGAGNQPQHF; cdr3_nt: TGTGCCAGCAGTTTAGGGTTTGGGGCAGGGAATCAGCCCCAGCATTTT
v_call: TRBV6-4; j_call: TRBJ2-1; d_call: TRBD2; clone_size: few; cdr3_aa: CASSDSRGGEQFF; cdr3_nt: TGTGCCAGCAGTGACTCCCGGGGGGGTGAGCAGTTCTTC
v_call: TRBV10-3; j_call: TRBJ2-3; d_call: NA; clone_size: few; cdr3_aa: CAISGKLADTQYF; cdr3_nt: TGTGCCATCAGTGGGAAACTGGCAGATACGCAGTATTTT
v_call: TRBV7-9; j_call: TRBJ1-1; d_call: NA; clone_size: NA; cdr3_aa: CASSFGGLNTEAFF; cdr3_nt: TGTGCCAGCAGCTTCGGGGGGCTGAACACTGAAGCTTTCTTT
v_call: TRBV28; j_call: TRBJ2-7; d_call: NA; clone_size: few; cdr3_aa: CASSLQVSYEQYF; cdr3_nt: TGTGCCAGCAGTTTGCAGGTCTCCTACGAGCAGTACTTC
v_call: TRBV11-2; j_call: TRBJ1-4; d_call: TRBD1; clone_size: NA; cdr3_aa: CASSLGTGAAKLFF; cdr3_nt: TGTGCCAGCAGCCTCGGGACAGGGGCTGCCAAACTGTTTTTT
v_call: TRBV5-1; j_call: TRBJ1-5; d_call: NA; clone_size: many; cdr3_aa: CASSLGTDQPQHF; cdr3_nt: TGCGCCAGCAGCTTGGGGACCGATCAGCCCCAGCATTTT
v_call: TRBV5-1; j_call: TRBJ2-1; d_call: NA; clone_size: many; cdr3_aa: CASSLASGPYNEQFF; cdr3_nt: TGCGCCAGCAGCTTGGCGTCAGGGCCCTACAATGAGCAGTTCTTC
v_call: TRBV3-1; j_call: TRBJ2-1; d_call: TRBD2; clone_size: few; cdr3_aa: CASSTSGSHNEQFF; cdr3_nt: TGTGCCAGCAGCACTAGCGGGAGTCACAATGAGCAGTTCTTC
v_call: TRBV12-3/TRBV12-4; j_call: TRBJ2-1; d_call: TRBD2; clone_size: many; cdr3_aa: CASRTGLAGGHNEQFF; cdr3_nt: TGTGCCAGCAGGACGGGACTAGCGGGAGGACACAATGAGCAGTTCTTC
v_call: TRBV3-1; j_call: TRBJ2-3; d_call: TRBD2; clone_size: few; cdr3_aa: CASSPGLAGPRRDTQYF; cdr3_nt: TGTGCCAGCAGCCCGGGACTAGCGGGGCCCCGACGAGATACGCAGTATTTT
v_call: TRBV6-1; j_call: TRBJ1-2; d_call: NA; clone_size: NA; cdr3_aa: CASSLSQGIYGYTF; cdr3_nt: TGTGCCAGCAGTCTCTCACAGGGTATCTATGGCTACACCTTC
v_call: TRBV11-3; j_call: TRBJ2-6; d_call: NA; clone_size: NA; cdr3_aa: CASSLEAGVLTF; cdr3_nt: TGTGCCAGCAGCTTAGAGGCAGGTGTCCTGACTTTC
v_call: TRBV6-1; j_call: TRBJ1-4; d_call: NA; clone_size: many; cdr3_aa: CASSPGRRGEKLFF; cdr3_nt: TGTGCCAGCAGTCCCGGACGGCGGGGTGAAAAACTGTTTTTT
v_call: TRBV7-2; j_call: TRBJ1-6; d_call: NA; clone_size: many; cdr3_aa: CASSLVSGGANSPLHF; cdr3_nt: TGTGCCAGCAGCTTAGTTTCAGGTGGGGCAAATTCACCCCTCCACTTT
v_call: TRBV6-4; j_call: TRBJ2-7; d_call: TRBD2; clone_size: many; cdr3_aa: CASGTSGRCEQYF; cdr3_nt: TGTGCCAGCGGGACTAGCGGGAGGTGCGAGCAGTACTTC
v_call: TRBV3-1; j_call: TRBJ2-7; d_call: TRBD2; clone_size: NA; cdr3_aa: CASSQSAGAWQQYF; cdr3_nt: TGTGCCAGCAGTCAATCAGCGGGAGCCTGGCAGCAGTACTTC
v_call: TRBV12-3/TRBV12-4; j_call: TRBJ2-5; d_call: NA; clone_size: few; cdr3_aa: CASSDPGTLQETQYF; cdr3_nt: TGTGCCAGCAGTGACCCCGGGACTCTCCAAGAGACCCAGTACTTC
v_call: TRBV5-1; j_call: TRBJ1-2; d_call: TRBD1; clone_size: NA; cdr3_aa: CASSLANQGQGGGYTF; cdr3_nt: TGCGCCAGCAGCTTGGCGAACCAAGGACAGGGAGGAGGCTACACCTTC
v_call: TRBV12-3/TRBV12-4; j_call: TRBJ1-6; d_call: NA; clone_size: many; cdr3_aa: CASSLQGAYNSPLHF; cdr3_nt: TGTGCCAGCAGTTTACAGGGAGCTTATAATTCACCCCTCCACTTT
v_call: TRBV28; j_call: TRBJ1-2; d_call: NA; clone_size: NA; cdr3_aa: CASSSDGPRSYTF; cdr3_nt: TGTGCCAGCAGTTCGGACGGCCCCAGGAGCTACACCTTC
v_call: TRBV27; j_call: TRBJ2-1; d_call: NA; clone_size: NA; cdr3_aa: CASSLRGESEQFF; cdr3_nt: TGTGCCAGCAGTTTGCGCGGAGAAAGTGAGCAGTTCTTC
v_call: TRBV2; j_call: TRBJ2-2; d_call: NA; clone_size: few; cdr3_aa: CASSEVGSTNTGELFF; cdr3_nt: TGTGCCAGCAGTGAAGTCGGTAGTACGAACACCGGGGAGCTGTTTTTT
v_call: TRBV20-1; j_call: TRBJ2-3; d_call: TRBD2; clone_size: few; cdr3_aa: CSATSGSMGDTQYF; cdr3_nt: TGCAGTGCTACTAGCGGGAGTATGGGAGATACGCAGTATTTT
v_call: TRBV3-1; j_call: TRBJ2-1; d_call: NA; clone_size: many; cdr3_aa: CASSQPYGYNEQFF; cdr3_nt: TGTGCCAGCAGCCAACCCTACGGGTACAATGAGCAGTTCTTC
v_call: TRBV5-1; j_call: TRBJ2-2; d_call: NA; clone_size: many; cdr3_aa: CASSLGLLGATTGELFF; cdr3_nt: TGCGCCAGCAGCTTGGGACTTCTCGGGGCGACCACCGGGGAGCTGTTTTTT
v_call: TRBV12-3/TRBV12-4; j_call: TRBJ1-5; d_call: TRBD1; clone_size: few; cdr3_aa: CASSSEDRLGHQPQHF; cdr3_nt: TGTGCCAGCAGTTCAGAGGACAGGTTGGGGCATCAGCCCCAGCATTTT
v_call: TRBV18; j_call: TRBJ2-1; d_call: TRBD2; clone_size: NA; cdr3_aa: CASSPPGGGLYNEQFF; cdr3_nt: TGTGCCAGCTCACCCCCAGGCGGGGGGTTGTACAATGAGCAGTTCTTC
v_call: TRBV3-1; j_call: TRBJ1-1; d_call: TRBD1; clone_size: NA; cdr3_aa: CASSSRTGKDTEAFF; cdr3_nt: TGTGCCAGCAGCTCCCGGACAGGGAAGGACACTGAAGCTTTCTTT
v_call: TRBV4-1; j_call: TRBJ1-1; d_call: NA; clone_size: many; cdr3_aa: CASSQSSAGPLNTEAFF; cdr3_nt: TGCGCCAGCAGCCAATCAAGTGCGGGGCCCCTGAACACTGAAGCTTTCTTT
v_call: TRBV7-9; j_call: TRBJ1-1; d_call: NA; clone_size: few; cdr3_aa: CASSPGFTEAFF; cdr3_nt: TGTGCCAGCAGCCCAGGATTCACTGAAGCTTTCTTT
v_call: TRBV11-2; j_call: TRBJ2-1; d_call: TRBD2; clone_size: many; cdr3_aa: CASSSRTSGRAGNFDEQFF; cdr3_nt: TGTGCCAGCAGCTCCCGGACTAGCGGGAGGGCCGGGAATTTCGATGAGCAGTTCTTC
v_call: TRBV11-2; j_call: TRBJ1-1; d_call: NA; clone_size: few; cdr3_aa: CASSFTGANTEAFF; cdr3_nt: TGTGCCAGCAGCTTCACAGGAGCAAACACTGAAGCTTTCTTT
v_call: TRBV27; j_call: TRBJ2-7; d_call: TRBD1; clone_size: few; cdr3_aa: CASSLRQGIEQYF; cdr3_nt: TGTGCCAGCAGTTTAAGACAGGGGATCGAGCAGTACTTC
v_call: TRBV6-2/TRBV6-3; j_call: TRBJ2-6; d_call: TRBD2; clone_size: few; cdr3_aa: CASSYSSRSGGTSGANVLTF; cdr3_nt: TGTGCCAGCAGTTACTCTAGCAGGAGCGGGGGGACGTCTGGGGCCAACGTCCTGACTTTC